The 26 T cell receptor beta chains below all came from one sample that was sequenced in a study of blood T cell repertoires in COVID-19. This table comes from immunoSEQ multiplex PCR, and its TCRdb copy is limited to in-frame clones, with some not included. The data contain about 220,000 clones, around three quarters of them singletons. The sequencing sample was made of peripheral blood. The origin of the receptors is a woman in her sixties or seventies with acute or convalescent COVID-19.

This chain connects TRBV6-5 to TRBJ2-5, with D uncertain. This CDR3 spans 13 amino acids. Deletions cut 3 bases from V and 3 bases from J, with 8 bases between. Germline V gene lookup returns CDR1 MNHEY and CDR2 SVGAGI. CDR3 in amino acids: CASSYGAEETQYF. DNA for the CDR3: TGTGCCAGCAGTTATGGAGCCGAAGAGACCCAGTACTTC.

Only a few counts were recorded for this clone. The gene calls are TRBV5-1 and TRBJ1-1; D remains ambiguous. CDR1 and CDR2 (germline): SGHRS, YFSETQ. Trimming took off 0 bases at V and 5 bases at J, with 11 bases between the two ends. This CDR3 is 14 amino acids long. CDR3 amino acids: CASSLVSGETEAFF. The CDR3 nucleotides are TGCGCCAGCAGCTTGGTTTCCGGGGAAACTGAAGCTTTCTTT.

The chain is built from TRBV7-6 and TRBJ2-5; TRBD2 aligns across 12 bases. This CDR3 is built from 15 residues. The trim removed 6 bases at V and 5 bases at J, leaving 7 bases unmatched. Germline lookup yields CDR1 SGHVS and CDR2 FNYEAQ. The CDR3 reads CASSRGLAGKETQYF. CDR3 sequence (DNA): TGTGCCAGCAGTCGCGGACTAGCGGGGAAGGAGACCCAGTACTTC.

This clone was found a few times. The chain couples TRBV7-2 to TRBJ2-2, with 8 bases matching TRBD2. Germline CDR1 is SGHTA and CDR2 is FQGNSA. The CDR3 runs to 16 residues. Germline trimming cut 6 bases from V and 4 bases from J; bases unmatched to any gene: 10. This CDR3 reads CASSFVGGASTGELFF. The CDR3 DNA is TGTGCCAGCAGTTTCGTCGGGGGGGCCAGCACCGGGGAGCTGTTTTTT.

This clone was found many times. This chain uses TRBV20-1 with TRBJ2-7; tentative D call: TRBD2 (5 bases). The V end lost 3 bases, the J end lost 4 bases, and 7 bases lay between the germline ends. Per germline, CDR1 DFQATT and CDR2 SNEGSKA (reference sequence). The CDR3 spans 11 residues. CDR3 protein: CSARWEYEQYF. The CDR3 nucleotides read TGCAGTGCTAGGTGGGAGTACGAGCAGTACTTC.

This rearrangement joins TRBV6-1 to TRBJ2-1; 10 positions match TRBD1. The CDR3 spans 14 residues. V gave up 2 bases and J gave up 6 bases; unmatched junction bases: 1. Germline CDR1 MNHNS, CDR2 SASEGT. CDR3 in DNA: TGTGCCAGCAGTGAACGGGACAGGGGCAATGAGCAGTTCTTC. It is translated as CASSERDRGNEQFF.

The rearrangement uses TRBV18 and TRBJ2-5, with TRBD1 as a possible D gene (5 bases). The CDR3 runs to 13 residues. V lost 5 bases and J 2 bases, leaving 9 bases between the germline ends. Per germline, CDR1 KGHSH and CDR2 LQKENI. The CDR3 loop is CASSSDIQETQYF. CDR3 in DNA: TGTGCCAGCTCATCGGACATTCAAGAGACCCAGTACTTC.

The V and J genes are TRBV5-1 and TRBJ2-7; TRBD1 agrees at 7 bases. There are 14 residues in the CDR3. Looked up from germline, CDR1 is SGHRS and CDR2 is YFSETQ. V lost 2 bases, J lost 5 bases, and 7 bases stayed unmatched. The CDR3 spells CASSLDRVGNEQYF. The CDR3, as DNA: TGCGCCAGCAGCTTAGACAGGGTGGGGAACGAGCAGTACTTC.

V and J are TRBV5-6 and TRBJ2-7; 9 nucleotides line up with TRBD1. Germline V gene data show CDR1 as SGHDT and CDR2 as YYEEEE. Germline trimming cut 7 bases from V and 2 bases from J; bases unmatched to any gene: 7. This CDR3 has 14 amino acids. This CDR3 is CASGGDREPYEQYF. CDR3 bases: TGTGCCAGCGGGGGGGACAGGGAGCCCTACGAGCAGTACTTC.

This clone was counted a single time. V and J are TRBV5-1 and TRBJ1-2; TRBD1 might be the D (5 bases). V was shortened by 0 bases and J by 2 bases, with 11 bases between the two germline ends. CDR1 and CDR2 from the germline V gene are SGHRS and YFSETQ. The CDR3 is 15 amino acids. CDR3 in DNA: TGCGCCAGCAGCTTGGGAGGCAGGGCCAACTATGGCTACACCTTC. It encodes CASSLGGRANYGYTF. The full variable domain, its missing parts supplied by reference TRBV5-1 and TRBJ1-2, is KAGVTQTPRYLIKTRGQQVTLSCSPISGHRSVSWYQQTPGQGLQFLFEYFSETQRNKGNFPGRFSGRQFSNSRSEMNVSTLELGDSALYLCASSLGGRANYGYTFGSGTRLTVV.

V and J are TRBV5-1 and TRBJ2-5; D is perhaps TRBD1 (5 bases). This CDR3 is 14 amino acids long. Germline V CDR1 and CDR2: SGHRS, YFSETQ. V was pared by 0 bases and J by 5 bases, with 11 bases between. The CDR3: CASSLEQAGETQYF. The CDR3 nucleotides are TGCGCCAGCAGCTTGGAACAGGCAGGCGAGACCCAGTACTTC.

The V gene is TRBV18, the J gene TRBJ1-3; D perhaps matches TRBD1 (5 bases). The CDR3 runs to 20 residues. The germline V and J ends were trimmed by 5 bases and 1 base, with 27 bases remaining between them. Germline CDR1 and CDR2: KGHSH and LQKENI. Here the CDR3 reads CASSSRGEMDRGQSGNTIYF. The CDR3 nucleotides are TGTGCCAGCTCATCACGGGGGGAAATGGACCGAGGTCAGTCTGGAAACACCATATATTTT.

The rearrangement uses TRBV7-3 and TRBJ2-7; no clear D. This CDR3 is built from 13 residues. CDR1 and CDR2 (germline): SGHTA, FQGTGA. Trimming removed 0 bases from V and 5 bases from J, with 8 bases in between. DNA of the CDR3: TGTGCCAGCAGCTTAACGCGTACCCACGAGCAGTACTTC. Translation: CASSLTRTHEQYF.

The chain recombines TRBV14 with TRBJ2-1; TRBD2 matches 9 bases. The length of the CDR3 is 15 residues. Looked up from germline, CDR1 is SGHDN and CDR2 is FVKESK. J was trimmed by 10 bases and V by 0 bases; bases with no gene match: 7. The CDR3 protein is CASSQDRGSGGEQFF. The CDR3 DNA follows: TGTGCCAGCAGCCAAGATCGGGGTAGCGGGGGCGAGCAGTTCTTC.

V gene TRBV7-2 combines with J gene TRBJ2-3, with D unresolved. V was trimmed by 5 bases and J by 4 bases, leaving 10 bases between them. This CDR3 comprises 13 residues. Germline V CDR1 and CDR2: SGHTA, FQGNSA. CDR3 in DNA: TGTGCCAGCAGCAACATTTATGCAGATACGCAGTATTTT. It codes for CASSNIYADTQYF.

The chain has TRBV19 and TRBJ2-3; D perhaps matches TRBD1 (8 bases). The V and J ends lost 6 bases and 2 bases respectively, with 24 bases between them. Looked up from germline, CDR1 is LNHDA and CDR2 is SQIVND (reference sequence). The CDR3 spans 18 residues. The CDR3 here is CASSTGGRRGAATDTQYF. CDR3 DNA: TGTGCCAGTAGCACAGGGGGTCGACGGGGGGCGGCCACAGATACGCAGTATTTT. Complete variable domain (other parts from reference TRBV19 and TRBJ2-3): DGGITQSPKYLFRKEGQNVTLSCEQNLNHDAMYWYRQDPGQGLRLIYYSQIVNDFQKGDIAEGYSVSREKKESFPLTVTSAQKNPTAFYLCASSTGGRRGAATDTQYFGPGTRLTVL.

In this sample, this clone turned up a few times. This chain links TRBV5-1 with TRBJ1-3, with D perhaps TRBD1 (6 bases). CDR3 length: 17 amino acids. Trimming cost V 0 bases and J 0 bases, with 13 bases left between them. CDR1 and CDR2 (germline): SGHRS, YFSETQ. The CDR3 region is CASSLGQASRSGNTIYF. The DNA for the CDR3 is TGCGCCAGCAGCTTGGGACAGGCCAGCCGCTCTGGAAACACCATATATTTT.

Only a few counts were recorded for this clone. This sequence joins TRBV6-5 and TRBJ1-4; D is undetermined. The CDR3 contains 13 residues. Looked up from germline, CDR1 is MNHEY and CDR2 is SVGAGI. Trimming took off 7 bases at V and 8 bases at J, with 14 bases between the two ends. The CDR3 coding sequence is TGTGCCAGCAACCCTGACGGGTACGAAAAACTGTTTTTT. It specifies CASNPDGYEKLFF.

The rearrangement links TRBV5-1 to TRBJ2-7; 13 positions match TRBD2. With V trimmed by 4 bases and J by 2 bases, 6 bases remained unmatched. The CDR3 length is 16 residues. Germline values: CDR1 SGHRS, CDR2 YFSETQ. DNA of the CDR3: TGCGCCAGCAGCCGACAACTAGCGGGGGGGCCCTACGAGCAGTACTTC. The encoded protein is CASSRQLAGGPYEQYF.

The DNA of the CDR3 is TGTGCCAGCAGCGAGGGACTAGCGGTTAAAGAGACCCAGTACTTC. Protein: CASSEGLAVKETQYF. V and J are TRBV9 and TRBJ2-5, with 11 nucleotides matching TRBD2. In germline, CDR1 is SGDLS, CDR2 YYNGEE. CDR3 length: 15 residues. The junction had 4 bases not matched to a gene; V was cut back by 3 bases and J by 3 bases.

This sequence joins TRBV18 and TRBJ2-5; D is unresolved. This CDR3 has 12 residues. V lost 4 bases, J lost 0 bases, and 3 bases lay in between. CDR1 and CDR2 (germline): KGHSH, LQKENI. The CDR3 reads CASSLDQETQYF. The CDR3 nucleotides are TGTGCCAGCTCACTAGACCAAGAGACCCAGTACTTC.

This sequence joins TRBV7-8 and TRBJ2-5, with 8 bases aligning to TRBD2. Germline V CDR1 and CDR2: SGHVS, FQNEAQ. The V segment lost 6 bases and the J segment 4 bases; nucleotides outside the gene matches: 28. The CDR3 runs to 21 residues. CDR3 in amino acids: CASSSNTGVGRGGLGRETQYF. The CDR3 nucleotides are TGTGCCAGCAGTTCAAATACAGGCGTCGGGCGCGGGGGGTTAGGAAGAGAGACCCAGTACTTC. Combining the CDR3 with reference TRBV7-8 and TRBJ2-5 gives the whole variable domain GAGVSQSPRYKVAKRGQDVALRCDPISGHVSLFWYQQALGQGPEFLTYFQNEAQLDKSGLPSDRFFAERPEGSVSTLKIQRTQQEDSAVYLCASSSNTGVGRGGLGRETQYFGPGTRLLVL.

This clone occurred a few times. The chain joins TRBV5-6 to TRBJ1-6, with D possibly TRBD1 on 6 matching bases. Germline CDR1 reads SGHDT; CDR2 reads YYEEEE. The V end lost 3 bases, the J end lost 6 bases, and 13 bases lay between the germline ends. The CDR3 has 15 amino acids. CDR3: CASSSYRVVNSPLHF. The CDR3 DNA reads TGTGCCAGCAGCTCATACAGGGTGGTTAATTCACCCCTCCACTTT. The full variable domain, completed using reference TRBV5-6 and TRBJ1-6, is DAGVTQSPTHLIKTRGQQVTLRCSPKSGHDTVSWYQQALGQGPQFIFQYYEEEERQRGNFPDRFSGHQFPNYSSELNVNALLLGDSALYLCASSSYRVVNSPLHFGNGTRLTVT.

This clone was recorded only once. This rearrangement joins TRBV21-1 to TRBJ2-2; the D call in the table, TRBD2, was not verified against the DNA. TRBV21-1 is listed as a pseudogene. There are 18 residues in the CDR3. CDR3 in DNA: TGTGCCAGCAGTAGTACTGACGGGGGGCTCGCGAACACCGGGGAGCTGTTTTTT. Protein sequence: CASSSTDGGLANTGELFF.

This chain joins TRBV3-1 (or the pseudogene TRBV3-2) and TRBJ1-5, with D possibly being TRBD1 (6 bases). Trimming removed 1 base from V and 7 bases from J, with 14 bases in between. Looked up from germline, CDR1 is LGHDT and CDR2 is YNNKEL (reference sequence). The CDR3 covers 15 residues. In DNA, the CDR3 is TGTGCCAGCAGCCAAGGCGTCAGGGGAAACCAGCCCCAGCATTTT. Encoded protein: CASSQGVRGNQPQHF.

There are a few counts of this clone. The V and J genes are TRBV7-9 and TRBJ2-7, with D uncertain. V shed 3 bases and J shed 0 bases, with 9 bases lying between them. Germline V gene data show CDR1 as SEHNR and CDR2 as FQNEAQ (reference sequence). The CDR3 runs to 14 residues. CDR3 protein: CASSLITPSYEQYF. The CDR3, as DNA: TGTGCCAGCAGCTTGATAACACCCTCCTACGAGCAGTACTTC.